This T cell receptor (beta chain) was sequenced in a study of blood T cell repertoires in COVID-19. Study-level background: T cells, B-cell-depleted T cells, or PBMCs supplied cDNA or gDNA.

Data came from immunoSEQ multiplex PCR; TCRdb stores just in-frame clones and leaves some out. The table has under 200,000 clones, roughly 88% seen once. This clone was seen a few times. The CDR3 is made up of 14 amino acids. Trimming stripped 4 bases from V and 2 bases from J, with 9 bases between. Germline CDR1 SGHNT, CDR2 YYREEE (reference sequence). V and J are TRBV5-4 and TRBJ2-2, with a tentative D call TRBD2 (6 bases). Sequencing was performed on peripheral blood. The clonotype originates from a woman aged 80 or over with acute or convalescent COVID-19. CDR3 amino acids: CASSRRDNTGELFF. The CDR3, as DNA: TGTGCCAGCAGCCGGAGGGATAACACCGGGGAGCTGTTTTTT.